What follows are 21 T cell receptor beta chains derived from one specimen sequenced in a study of T cell responses to AZD1222 COVID-19 vaccine. Produced via immunoSEQ multiplex PCR; TCRdb's table is partial and in-frame only. Of about 160,000 clones listed, about 91% were seen once; the top ten hold 1.9%. The source was peripheral blood, collected on day 0 of AZD1222 vaccination. These receptors all stem from an adult in good health.

The rearrangement uses TRBV7-9 and TRBJ1-6; D unresolved. Germline lookup yields CDR1 SEHNR and CDR2 FQNEAQ (reference sequence). There are 14 residues in the CDR3. The ends were cut back, 1 base at V and 7 bases at J, with 8 bases in the middle. CDR3 DNA: TGTGCCAGCAGCTTAGTTGTTGGGAATTCACCCCTCCACTTT. Amino acids: CASSLVVGNSPLHF. The variable domain in full, completed from reference TRBV7-9 and TRBJ1-6, reads DTGVSQNPRHKITKRGQNVTFRCDPISEHNRLYWYRQTLGQGPEFLTYFQNEAQLEKSRLLSDRFSAERPKGSFSTLEIQRTEQGDSAMYLCASSLVVGNSPLHFGNGTRLTVT.

V gene TRBV6-5 combines with J gene TRBJ2-3, with 11 bases identical to TRBD1. Trimming cost V 0 bases and J 3 bases; bases outside gene matches: 2. CDR1 and CDR2 (germline): MNHEY, SVGAGI. The CDR3 length is 16 residues. DNA of the CDR3: TGTGCCAGCAGTTACTCGGGGGACAGGGGGACAGATACGCAGTATTTT. Translating gives CASSYSGDRGTDTQYF.

V gene TRBV19 combines with J gene TRBJ2-2; D is undetermined. Trimming removed 2 bases at V and 0 bases at J, with 7 bases between. This CDR3 region has 15 residues. Per germline, CDR1 LNHDA and CDR2 SQIVND (reference sequence). CDR3 sequence: CASSILAANTGELFF. The CDR3, as DNA: TGTGCCAGTAGTATATTAGCCGCGAACACCGGGGAGCTGTTTTTT.

CDR3 DNA sequence: TGTGCCAGTAGTGACCCTTTTACAGGGAACACCGGGGAGCTGTTTTTT. Protein sequence: CASSDPFTGNTGELFF. The V and J genes are TRBV19 and TRBJ2-2; D perhaps matches TRBD1 (5 bases). This CDR3 comprises 16 residues. The V end was cut by 5 bases, the J end by 1 base, with 14 bases between. The germline V gene encodes CDR1 LNHDA and CDR2 SQIVND (reference sequence).

The chain couples TRBV27 to TRBJ2-1; TRBD2 matches at 11 bases. This CDR3 spans 14 amino acids. Germline V gene data show CDR1 as MNHEY and CDR2 as SMNVEV (reference sequence). Losses at the gene ends were 5 bases for V and 5 bases for J; bases not matched to a gene: 2. The CDR3 here is CASSAGLADNEQFF. The CDR3 nucleotides are TGTGCCAGCAGTGCGGGACTAGCGGACAATGAGCAGTTCTTC.

The chain recombines TRBV28 with TRBJ1-4; D is perhaps TRBD1 (5 bases). Germline values: CDR1 MDHEN, CDR2 SYDVKM. V lost 7 bases to trimming and J lost 8 bases, with 11 bases between them. The CDR3 is 12 residues long. The CDR3 DNA sequence: TGTGCCAGCACTCAGGGTATGGAAAAACTGTTTTTT. This gives the protein CASTQGMEKLFF.

This chain links TRBV29-1 with TRBJ2-1; 7 bases line up with TRBD2. V lost 4 bases and J lost 7; bases outside the gene matches: 13. The CDR3 spans 15 residues. CDR1 and CDR2 from the germline V gene are SQVTM and ANQGSEA. Here the CDR3 DNA reads TGCAGCGTTGGAACGGTGGGAGGGCCCCGGAATGAGCAGTTCTTC. This codes for CSVGTVGGPRNEQFF.

CDR3 protein: CASREQTGREQYF. DNA for the CDR3: TGTGCCAGCCGAGAGCAGACAGGGCGCGAGCAGTACTTC. The chain links TRBV7-2 to TRBJ2-7; 7 nucleotides align to TRBD1. V shed 8 bases, J shed 6 bases, and the junction held 10 bases outside the gene matches. CDR1 is SGHTA and CDR2 is FQGNSA in the germline V gene. The CDR3 is made up of 13 amino acids.

The chain has TRBV21-1 and TRBJ1-5. TRBV21-1 is marked as a pseudogene. This CDR3 region has 18 residues. CDR3 DNA sequence: TGTGCCAGCAGCAAAGGGCTAGGTGGGCAGGCGAGCAATCAGCCCCAGCATTTT. It codes for CASSKGLGGQASNQPQHF.

The V and J genes are TRBV10-3 and TRBJ1-3; no reliable D call. The CDR3 has 14 residues. The V gene lost 7 bases and the J gene lost 0 bases, with 10 bases spanning the gap. Per the germline V gene, CDR1 is ENHRY and CDR2 is SYGVKD. CDR3 sequence: CAITGDNSGNTIYF. Here the CDR3 DNA reads TGTGCCATCACTGGAGACAACTCTGGAAACACCATATATTTT.

The V gene is TRBV19, the J gene TRBJ1-1; possible D gene TRBD1, 5 bases. This CDR3 spans 15 amino acids. Germline assignment: CDR1 LNHDA and CDR2 SQIVND (reference sequence). Between the trimmed V and J ends, which lost 10 bases and 1 base, there was a span of 19 bases. CDR3 DNA sequence: TGTGCCACCTCTCCTGGGGGGGTTGGGAACACTGAAGCTTTCTTT. This translates into CATSPGGVGNTEAFF.

This chain joins TRBV2 and TRBJ1-5, with TRBD1 matching 7 bases. Germline values: CDR1 SNHLY, CDR2 FYNNEI. The CDR3 sequence is 15 residues long. The ends lost 6 bases at V and 0 bases at J; junction bases unmatched: 5. The CDR3 protein is CASRRQGYSNQPQHF. CDR3 in DNA: TGTGCCAGCAGAAGACAGGGCTATAGCAATCAGCCCCAGCATTTT.

V is TRBV30 and J is TRBJ2-7; D is possibly TRBD1 (6 bases). This CDR3 comprises 14 residues. The germline CDR1 and CDR2 sequences are GTSNPN and SVGIG (reference sequence). Deletions cut 0 bases from V and 4 bases from J, with 13 bases between. The CDR3 DNA follows: TGTGCCTGGAGTGTACAGGGACGGATTTACGAGCAGTACTTC. Translation: CAWSVQGRIYEQYF.

This clone has a handful of counts. The J gene is TRBJ1-2, the V gene TRBV5-4; 8 positions match TRBD1. The V segment lost 5 bases and the J segment 5 bases; nucleotides outside the gene matches: 11. CDR3 length equals 15 residues. Germline CDR1 is SGHNT and CDR2 is YYREEE (reference sequence). CDR3 residues: CASRPGQGGEYGYTF. The CDR3 nucleotides are TGTGCCAGCAGACCCGGACAGGGAGGAGAGTATGGCTACACCTTC.

The CDR3 sequence is CASSESSGFQETQYF. CDR3 coding DNA: TGTGCCAGCAGTGAATCTTCCGGTTTCCAAGAGACCCAGTACTTC. The genes are TRBV25-1 and TRBJ2-5; D remains ambiguous. Germline V gene sequence: CDR1 MGHDK, CDR2 SYGVNS. The V and J ends lost 1 base and 1 base respectively, with 10 bases between them. The CDR3 is 15 amino acids.

The chain carries TRBV28 and TRBJ1-6; 7 nucleotides align to TRBD1. The CDR3 is 15 residues long. Germline V gene lookup returns CDR1 MDHEN and CDR2 SYDVKM. Unmatched junction bases numbered 10, after V lost 6 bases and J lost 8 bases. The CDR3 coding sequence is TGTGCCAGCAGACCCGGACAGGTCCTGTATTCACCCCTCCACTTT. This sequence encodes CASRPGQVLYSPLHF.

The rearrangement joins TRBV7-9 to TRBJ2-7, with D uncertain. Germline loops: CDR1 SEHNR, CDR2 FQNEAQ (reference sequence). The CDR3 has 13 residues. Trimming left V 6 bases short and J 3 bases short, with 12 bases between. This CDR3 is CASSDGRRYEQYF. In nucleotides, the CDR3 is TGTGCCAGCAGTGATGGACGGCGCTACGAGCAGTACTTC.

The rearrangement uses TRBV4-3 and TRBJ2-7; 11 bases map to TRBD1. The trim removed 0 bases at V and 4 bases at J, leaving 2 bases unmatched. The V gene's germline CDR1 is LGHNA and CDR2 YSLEER. This CDR3 has 15 amino acids. The CDR3 DNA follows: TGCGCCAGCAGCCAAGATCGGGACAGGGGGTACGAGCAGTACTTC. Its protein product is CASSQDRDRGYEQYF.

This clone appeared a few times. V is TRBV5-1 and J is TRBJ1-3; 9 bases are shared with TRBD1. Germline V lookup: CDR1 SGHRS, CDR2 YFSETQ. CDR3 length equals 15 residues. The V gene end was trimmed by 0 bases and the J gene end by 5 bases; junction bases not matched to a gene: 3. The CDR3 region has the DNA TGCGCCAGCAGCTTGGCCGGGACAGGGAGAAACACCATATATTTT. It specifies CASSLAGTGRNTIYF. Supplemented by reference TRBV5-1 and TRBJ1-3, the full variable domain reads KAGVTQTPRYLIKTRGQQVTLSCSPISGHRSVSWYQQTPGQGLQFLFEYFSETQRNKGNFPGRFSGRQFSNSRSEMNVSTLELGDSALYLCASSLAGTGRNTIYFGEGSWLTVV.

The chain links TRBV19 to TRBJ1-2; 7 bases fit TRBD1. The CDR3 totals 15 residues. The germline V gene has CDR1 LNHDA and CDR2 SQIVND (reference sequence). Losses at the gene ends were 5 bases for V and 2 bases for J; bases not matched to a gene: 8. DNA of the CDR3: TGTGCCAGTAGTCGGCGGGACAGACTAAACTATGGCTACACCTTC. Its protein is CASSRRDRLNYGYTF.

The V and J genes are TRBV27 and TRBJ1-4; D possibly corresponds to TRBD1 (5 bases). This CDR3 region has 15 residues. V was pared by 3 bases and J by 0 bases, with 8 bases between. From germline, CDR1 is MNHEY and CDR2 SMNVEV (reference sequence). CDR3 in DNA: TGTGCCAGCAGTTTCAGGGATGCAACTAATGAAAAACTGTTTTTT. This codes for CASSFRDATNEKLFF.